Each of the 17 T cell receptor beta chains below was sequenced from the same sample in a study of T-cell memory formation after mild COVID-19. Each CDR3 protein gets one entry after TCRdb re-called the 5' RACE reads with MiXCR. The sample lists over 500,000 distinct CDR3 sequences; 15% to 20% were seen once. The sample comprised PBMCs or a T cell subset sorted from them (not recorded which). These TCRs come from an adult woman who had mild COVID-19 (a few samples of this study predate the infection). Cell type and time point are not known.

The rearrangement joins TRBV29-1 to TRBJ1-1; a possible D gene is TRBD1 (5 bases). The CDR3 length is 13 residues. Trimming stripped 2 bases from V and 4 bases from J, with 11 bases between. Germline V gene sequence: CDR1 SQVTM, CDR2 ANQGSEA. For the CDR3, the DNA is TGCAGCGTTGAAAGGGTCGGGGGCACTGAAGCTTTCTTT. Protein product: CSVERVGGTEAFF.

V is TRBV6-2 or TRBV6-3 and J is TRBJ2-7; TRBD2 agrees at 8 bases. Trimming cost V 1 base and J 2 bases; bases outside gene matches: 4. Germline loops: CDR1 MNHEY, CDR2 SVGEGT. This CDR3 is built from 15 residues. CDR3 sequence (DNA): TGTGCCAGCAGTTACTTAGGAGCGGGAGCCTACGAGCAGTACTTC. As protein: CASSYLGAGAYEQYF.

This chain links TRBV5-1 with TRBJ2-7, with TRBD1 as a possible D gene (6 bases). The CDR3 runs to 13 residues. Trimming stripped 7 bases from V and 3 bases from J, with 14 bases between. Germline V gives CDR1 SGHRS, CDR2 YFSETQ. The CDR3 spells CASRATGFYEQYF. CDR3 DNA: TGCGCCAGCCGCGCGACAGGATTCTACGAGCAGTACTTC.

The chain couples TRBV27 to TRBJ2-7, with D unresolved. The CDR3 totals 13 residues. Germline CDR1 and CDR2: MNHEY and SMNVEV (reference sequence). Trimming removed 11 bases at V and 5 bases at J, with 19 bases between. This chain's CDR3 is CAPFEPAPHEQYF. The DNA of the CDR3 is TGTGCCCCCTTCGAGCCAGCTCCCCACGAGCAGTACTTC.

The sample holds a few counts of this clonotype. This chain uses TRBV7-6 with TRBJ2-1; unclear D gene. Trimming removed 2 bases from V and 5 bases from J, with 13 bases in between. The germline V gene has CDR1 SGHVS and CDR2 FNYEAQ. The CDR3 runs 15 residues. The CDR3 here is CASSLRSPNDNEQFF. CDR3 sequence (DNA): TGTGCCAGCAGCTTACGAAGCCCCAACGACAATGAGCAGTTCTTC.

The chain employs TRBV7-9 and TRBJ1-1, with D possibly matching TRBD1 (5 bases). Trimming left V 4 bases short and J 1 base short, with 10 bases between. This CDR3 is built from 14 residues. Per germline, CDR1 SEHNR and CDR2 FQNEAQ (reference sequence). CDR3 sequence: CASSSQVTNTEAFF. The CDR3 bases are TGTGCCAGCAGCTCACAGGTCACGAACACTGAAGCTTTCTTT.

Here the CDR3 reads CASSQERQGFDEQYF. CDR3 nucleotides: TGTGCCAGCAGCCAAGAAAGACAGGGCTTCGACGAGCAGTACTTC. The chain employs TRBV3-1 and TRBJ2-7; 7 bases fit TRBD1. CDR3 length: 15 residues. Germline trimming cut 0 bases from V and 5 bases from J; bases unmatched to any gene: 7. The germline CDR1 and CDR2 sequences are LGHDT and YNNKEL (reference sequence).

In this sample, this clonotype turned up a few times. The chain links TRBV12-3 or TRBV12-4 to TRBJ1-6; tentatively, D is TRBD1 (5 bases). V was trimmed by 5 bases and J by 0 bases, leaving 17 bases between them. The length of the CDR3 is 18 residues. The CDR3: CASSKRGSFDSYNSPLHF. The DNA of the CDR3 is TGTGCCAGCAGTAAGCGGGGGAGTTTTGACTCCTATAATTCACCCCTCCACTTT.

Only a few counts were recorded for this clonotype. The CDR3 spells CASIPSGTPSGEQYF. CDR3 coding DNA: TGTGCCAGCATCCCTAGCGGGACGCCCTCGGGTGAGCAGTACTTC. The genes are TRBV27 and TRBJ2-7, with 9 bases fitting TRBD2. CDR3 length: 15 amino acids. The germline gives CDR1 MNHEY, CDR2 SMNVEV (reference sequence). Germline trimming cut 7 bases from V and 7 bases from J; bases unmatched to any gene: 14.

This clonotype was counted only a few times. This chain links TRBV5-5 with TRBJ1-4, with D tentatively TRBD1 (6 bases). V shed 4 bases and J shed 8 bases, with 15 bases lying between them. The CDR3 runs 14 residues. Germline V gene sequence: CDR1 SGHKS, CDR2 YYEKEE (reference sequence). For the CDR3, the DNA is TGTGCCAGCAGCCCGAGGACAGTGGGAGAAAAACTGTTTTTT. Residues: CASSPRTVGEKLFF.

At least ten counts were recorded for this clonotype. The V call is TRBV10-3, the J call TRBJ2-1; 11 bases are a match to TRBD2. Germline loops: CDR1 ENHRY, CDR2 SYGVKD. J lost 0 bases, V lost 5 bases, and 3 bases had no gene match. The CDR3 covers 16 residues. CDR3 bases: TGTGCCATCAGTCCTAGCGGGAGGAGCTCCTACAATGAGCAGTTCTTC. Translating gives CAISPSGRSSYNEQFF.

This clonotype was recorded a few times. This rearrangement joins TRBV19 to TRBJ1-5, with no clear D. CDR3 length: 16 amino acids. Trimming cost V 10 bases and J 3 bases, with 22 bases left between them. CDR1 and CDR2 (germline): LNHDA, SQIVND (reference sequence). Here the CDR3 reads CATTKLPALFNQPQHF. The DNA of the CDR3 is TGTGCCACCACGAAGCTTCCGGCCCTCTTCAATCAGCCCCAGCATTTT.

This clonotype was counted a few times. The chain combines TRBV6-5 with TRBJ1-4; no firm D call. V was trimmed by 0 bases and J by 1 base, leaving 12 bases between them. Germline values: CDR1 MNHEY, CDR2 SVGAGI. The CDR3 consists of 17 residues. CDR3 region: CASSYSIPQGTNEKLFF. The CDR3 DNA reads as TGTGCCAGCAGTTACTCGATTCCCCAAGGAACTAATGAAAAACTGTTTTTT.

The rearrangement links TRBV18 to TRBJ2-7; D may be TRBD1 or TRBD2 (5 bases each). Germline V gives CDR1 KGHSH, CDR2 LQKENI. This CDR3 is 17 amino acids long. V was cut by 3 bases and J by 4 bases, with 22 bases left in between. The CDR3 is CASSPLGLGGRNYEQYF. CDR3 bases: TGTGCCAGCTCACCGCTAGGGCTTGGGGGTAGGAATTACGAGCAGTACTTC.

This clonotype showed up many times. The chain links TRBV4-3 to TRBJ2-1; D is ambiguous. Germline values: CDR1 LGHNA, CDR2 YSLEER. V shed 1 base and J shed 9 bases, with 10 bases lying between them. This CDR3 comprises 13 residues. The CDR3 DNA reads TGCGCCAGCAGCCAAGCGGTGGGCGGTGAGCAGTTCTTC. It codes for CASSQAVGGEQFF.

This clonotype occurred once. The J gene is TRBJ2-1, the V gene TRBV24-1; perhaps TRBD2 as D (6 bases). Germline-derived CDR1 and CDR2 are KGHDR and SFDVKD. V dropped 3 bases and J dropped 8 bases, with 19 bases sitting between them. The CDR3 consists of 16 residues. The DNA for the CDR3 is TGTGCCACCAGTGATAAGTGGGGAGGACCGTGGGATGAGCAGTTCTTC. This encodes CATSDKWGGPWDEQFF.

The chain joins TRBV7-2 to TRBJ1-3; D is uncertain. V lost 8 bases and J 2 bases, leaving 13 bases between the germline ends. The CDR3 is 14 amino acids. CDR1 and CDR2 from the germline V gene are SGHTA and FQGNSA. The CDR3 loop reads CASAQAFTGNTIYF. DNA for the CDR3: TGTGCCAGCGCTCAGGCATTCACTGGAAACACCATATATTTT.